A single sample gave rise to the 28 T cell receptor beta chains below, sequenced in a study of blood T cell repertoires in COVID-19. Libraries were prepared by immunoSEQ multiplex PCR; TCRdb keeps only in-frame clonotypes and omits some of them. The sample yields about 270,000 clones, more than 80% seen once. Sample: PBMCs or T cells enriched from blood (not recorded which). The receptors come from a woman aged 25 to 45 with acute COVID-19.

This clone was counted a few times. The chain uses TRBV7-9 and TRBJ2-7; possibly TRBD1 for D (6 bases). CDR1 and CDR2 from the germline V gene are SEHNR and FQNEAQ (reference sequence). Between the trimmed V and J ends, which lost 1 base and 2 bases, there was a span of 9 bases. This CDR3 comprises 14 residues. The CDR3 nucleotides read TGTGCCAGCAGCTTAGGTACAGGGCCCTACGAGCAGTACTTC. The encoded protein is CASSLGTGPYEQYF.

Worth noting for this clone: The identical CDR3 is also encoded by other nucleotide sequences in the sample. The DNA of the CDR3 is TGTGCCAGCAGCCAAGATTTGAGGGACACTGAAGCTTTCTTT. Its translation: CASSQDLRDTEAFF. The chain employs TRBV3-1 (or the pseudogene TRBV3-2) and TRBJ1-1; D gene uncertain. The length of the CDR3 is 14 residues. Germline CDR1 reads LGHDT; CDR2 reads YNNKEL (reference sequence). V was shortened by 0 bases and J by 3 bases, with 8 bases between the two germline ends.

The V and J genes are TRBV11-3 and TRBJ2-3; 10 nucleotides align to TRBD2. Per germline, CDR1 SGHNT and CDR2 YENEEA. The CDR3 contains 18 residues. J lost 5 bases, V lost 5 bases, and 16 bases had no gene match. The CDR3 is CASSHPGLLAGVEDTQYF. The CDR3 DNA reads as TGTGCCAGCAGCCACCCGGGCCTCCTAGCGGGAGTAGAAGATACGCAGTATTTT.

The chain uses TRBV28 and TRBJ1-3; the match to TRBD1 covers 7 bases. The CDR3 consists of 21 residues. Germline V gene data show CDR1 as MDHEN and CDR2 as SYDVKM. V gave up 7 bases and J gave up 0 bases; unmatched junction bases: 24. This CDR3 reads CASTPPPGDRENGVSGNTIYF. In DNA, the CDR3 is TGTGCCAGCACTCCTCCCCCGGGTGACAGGGAAAATGGGGTCTCTGGAAACACCATATATTTT. The full variable domain, in which reference TRBV28 and TRBJ1-3 provide the parts outside the CDR3, is DVKVTQSSRYLVKRTGEKVFLECVQDMDHENMFWYRQDPGLGLRLIYFSYDVKMKEKGDIPEGYSVSREKKERFSLILESASTNQTSMYLCASTPPPGDRENGVSGNTIYFGEGSWLTVV.

This clone has just one count. The CDR3 DNA reads as TGTGCCAGCAGCGTTAGCGGATTGGGCACAGATACGCAGTATTTT. As protein: CASSVSGLGTDTQYF. The chain combines TRBV2 with TRBJ2-3; D may be TRBD2 (6 bases). Germline CDR1 reads SNHLY; CDR2 reads FYNNEI. CDR3 length: 15 amino acids. Trimming removed 6 bases from V and 1 base from J, with 14 bases in between.

This clone was picked up a small number of times. V usage is TRBV3-1 (or the pseudogene TRBV3-2) and J usage is TRBJ1-3; TRBD1 matches 10 bases. V lost 2 bases and J lost 4; bases outside the gene matches: 5. Germline V gives CDR1 LGHDT, CDR2 YNNKEL (reference sequence). This CDR3 contains 16 residues. CDR3 residues: CASSQFGTGAGNTIYF. Written as DNA, the CDR3 is TGTGCCAGCAGCCAATTTGGGACAGGGGCAGGAAACACCATATATTTT.

The chain carries TRBV24-1 and TRBJ1-4, with D possibly being TRBD1 (5 bases). The CDR3 covers 15 residues. From germline, CDR1 is KGHDR and CDR2 SFDVKD. Between the trimmed V and J ends, which lost 1 base and 4 bases, there was a span of 9 bases. This chain's CDR3 is CATSDFWGGNEKLFF. CDR3 in DNA: TGTGCCACCAGTGATTTTTGGGGGGGTAATGAAAAACTGTTTTTT.

This rearrangement joins TRBV24-1 to TRBJ2-3, with TRBD1 as a possible D gene (6 bases). CDR1 is KGHDR and CDR2 is SFDVKD in the germline V gene. Trimming left V 9 bases short and J 2 bases short, with 11 bases between. The CDR3 loop spans 13 amino acids. This CDR3 is CATGGTHTDTQYF. CDR3 DNA: TGTGCCACCGGGGGCACTCACACAGATACGCAGTATTTT.

This clone turned up a few times. The chain combines TRBV6-5 with TRBJ2-7; D is undetermined. The CDR3 has 11 residues. The germline gives CDR1 MNHEY, CDR2 SVGAGI. The V gene lost 6 bases and the J gene lost 0 bases, with 3 bases spanning the gap. The CDR3: CASRSSYEQYF. For the CDR3, the DNA is TGTGCCAGCAGGAGCTCCTACGAGCAGTACTTC.

The CDR3: CASSHSGTGEQYF. CDR3 coding DNA: TGTGCCAGCAGTCATAGCGGGACGGGAGAGCAGTACTTC. This chain connects TRBV6-5 to TRBJ2-7, with TRBD2 matching over 8 bases. The trim removed 5 bases at V and 7 bases at J, leaving 7 bases unmatched. This CDR3 has 13 residues. Germline V gene lookup returns CDR1 MNHEY and CDR2 SVGAGI.

V and J are TRBV29-1 and TRBJ2-7, with TRBD2 identical over 7 bases. The germline V gene encodes CDR1 SQVTM and CDR2 ANQGSEA. The CDR3 spans 13 residues. V lost 0 bases, J lost 7 bases, and 6 bases stayed unmatched. Here the CDR3 reads CSVEDLRGLEQYF. CDR3 sequence (DNA): TGCAGCGTTGAAGATCTGCGGGGGTTAGAGCAGTACTTC.

CDR3 region: CASSQKTSGSGELFF. The CDR3 DNA reads as TGTGCCAGCAGCCAGAAGACTAGCGGGAGCGGGGAGCTGTTTTTT. The chain carries TRBV3-1 (or the pseudogene TRBV3-2) and TRBJ2-2; 12 positions match TRBD2. J lost 7 bases, V lost 3 bases, and 3 bases had no gene match. The CDR3 consists of 15 residues. Germline V lookup: CDR1 LGHDT, CDR2 YNNKEL (reference sequence).

This sequence joins TRBV30 and TRBJ2-1, with 8 bases lining up with TRBD2. The CDR3 covers 13 residues. CDR1 and CDR2 (germline): GTSNPN, SVGIG (reference sequence). Trimming removed 5 bases from V and 2 bases from J; junction bases left unmatched: 2. CDR3 nucleotide sequence: TGTGCCTGGGAGACTAGCGCCTACAATGAGCAGTTCTTC. Protein product: CAWETSAYNEQFF.

The rearrangement links TRBV18 to TRBJ2-7; perhaps TRBD1 as D (5 bases). The germline V gene encodes CDR1 KGHSH and CDR2 LQKENI. The V end was cut by 4 bases, the J end by 6 bases, with 16 bases between. CDR3 length: 14 amino acids. The CDR3 nucleotides are TGTGCCAGCTCACTGACAGCGACGAATGGCGAGCAGTACTTC. This translates into CASSLTATNGEQYF.

CDR3 DNA: TGTGCCAGTCGGACAGGGACGCAGCCCCAGCATTTT. It is translated as CASRTGTQPQHF. The chain has TRBV27 and TRBJ1-5; 8 bases are a match to TRBD1. Germline V gene sequence: CDR1 MNHEY, CDR2 SMNVEV (reference sequence). The CDR3 spans 12 residues. V gave up 9 bases and J gave up 7 bases; unmatched junction bases: 5.

The V call is TRBV6-6, the J call TRBJ2-7; 7 positions match TRBD2. V lost 2 bases and J lost 2; bases outside the gene matches: 3. Germline lookup yields CDR1 MNHNY and CDR2 SVGAGI (reference sequence). The CDR3 spans 14 residues. In DNA form, the CDR3 reads TGTGCCAGCAGTTACGGGGGGGACCCCTACGAGCAGTACTTC. It is translated as CASSYGGDPYEQYF.

This chain joins TRBV28 and TRBJ2-3, with 16 bases that match TRBD2. Germline CDR1 is MDHEN and CDR2 is SYDVKM. CDR3 length: 19 amino acids. The V segment lost 5 bases and the J segment 4 bases; nucleotides outside the gene matches: 12. Here the CDR3 reads CASSPVTGTSGRAADTQYF. CDR3 coding DNA: TGTGCCAGCAGTCCCGTCACGGGGACTAGCGGGAGGGCCGCAGATACGCAGTATTTT.

The chain uses TRBV5-4 and TRBJ2-1; tentative D call: TRBD2 (6 bases). Germline CDR1 reads SGHNT; CDR2 reads YYREEE (reference sequence). The CDR3 loop spans 18 amino acids. The ends were cut back, 7 bases at V and 0 bases at J, with 23 bases in the middle. CDR3 region: CASPGPSGPDSSYNEQFF. The CDR3 DNA follows: TGTGCCAGCCCGGGTCCCAGCGGGCCCGATAGCTCCTACAATGAGCAGTTCTTC.

The chain employs TRBV6-6 and TRBJ2-1, with 13 positions matching TRBD2. With 5 bases clipped from V and 5 bases from J, the junction kept 6 bases outside the gene matches. Germline V lookup: CDR1 MNHNY, CDR2 SVGAGI (reference sequence). This CDR3 comprises 16 residues. The CDR3 DNA sequence: TGTGCCAGCAGTCAACCGACTAGCGGGAGGCACAATGAGCAGTTCTTC. This translates into CASSQPTSGRHNEQFF.

This clone occurred once. This chain joins TRBV4-1 and TRBJ1-1; perhaps TRBD1 as D (5 bases). The CDR3 extends over 13 amino acids. Germline-derived CDR1 and CDR2 are MGHRA and YSYEKL. Trimming removed 1 base from V and 5 bases from J, with 8 bases in between. The CDR3 DNA reads TGCGCCAGCAGCCAAGGAGGGACTACTGAAGCTTTCTTT. Translated, it gives CASSQGGTTEAFF.

This rearrangement joins TRBV4-1 to TRBJ2-7; possible D gene TRBD2, 6 bases. The CDR3 consists of 13 residues. Germline V CDR1 and CDR2: MGHRA, YSYEKL. Trimming stripped 1 base from V and 4 bases from J, with 8 bases between. CDR3 in DNA: TGCGCCAGCAGCCAAGGGAGGGATTACGAGCAGTACTTC. This codes for CASSQGRDYEQYF.

This clone showed up just once. The rearrangement uses TRBV10-3 and TRBJ1-6; 9 positions agree with TRBD1. Germline trimming cut 10 bases from V and 5 bases from J; bases unmatched to any gene: 6. From germline, CDR1 is ENHRY and CDR2 SYGVKD. The CDR3 has 14 amino acids. CDR3 DNA: TGTGCCACGTCGGGACAGGGAGATAATTCACCCCTCCACTTT. Translated: CATSGQGDNSPLHF.

This clone has just one count. The chain employs TRBV28 and TRBJ2-1, with a weak D call TRBD1 (6 bases). Germline CDR1 MDHEN, CDR2 SYDVKM. The V gene lost 5 bases and the J gene lost 4 bases, with 12 bases spanning the gap. There are 14 residues in the CDR3. CDR3 sequence (DNA): TGTGCCAGCAGTCATACTACAGGGTACAATGAGCAGTTCTTC. It specifies CASSHTTGYNEQFF.

The V gene is TRBV28, the J gene TRBJ1-5, with 9 bases lining up with TRBD1. CDR3 size: 15 residues. The germline gives CDR1 MDHEN, CDR2 SYDVKM. J lost 2 bases, V lost 4 bases, and 3 bases had no gene match. The CDR3 nucleotides read TGTGCCAGCAGTTACCGACAGGGGGGCAATCAGCCCCAGCATTTT. This encodes CASSYRQGGNQPQHF.

The sample holds one count of this clone. The rearrangement uses TRBV18 and TRBJ1-2, with 12 bases matching TRBD1. Germline assignment: CDR1 KGHSH and CDR2 LQKENI. CDR3 length: 17 amino acids. The trim removed 2 bases at V and 4 bases at J, leaving 8 bases unmatched. For the CDR3, the DNA is TGTGCCAGCTCACCAGCCGGGACAGGGGGCCTTGGCTATGGCTACACCTTC. This codes for CASSPAGTGGLGYGYTF.

The chain joins TRBV3-1 (or the pseudogene TRBV3-2) to TRBJ1-1; 7 nucleotides align to TRBD1. V lost 5 bases, J lost 6 bases, and 12 bases stayed unmatched. Germline assignment: CDR1 LGHDT and CDR2 YNNKEL (reference sequence). The CDR3 consists of 15 residues. The CDR3 region has the DNA TGTGCCAGCAGCGGGGCGGACAGGTCGCCGCCTGAAGCTTTCTTT. Translated, it gives CASSGADRSPPEAFF.

The chain employs TRBV28 and TRBJ2-5, with 9 nucleotides matching TRBD1. This CDR3 region has 15 residues. From germline, CDR1 is MDHEN and CDR2 SYDVKM. V was clipped by 4 bases and J by 3 bases; unmatched bases: 6. DNA for the CDR3: TGTGCCAGCAGTTCCCGGGACAGGGTGGAAGAGACCCAGTACTTC. Amino acid sequence: CASSSRDRVEETQYF.

Here the CDR3 DNA reads TGTGCCAGCAGCTTAGCTACTAGCACCGGGGAGCTGTTTTTT. It codes for CASSLATSTGELFF. The chain links TRBV7-6 to TRBJ2-2; tentatively, D is TRBD2 (5 bases). In germline, CDR1 is SGHVS, CDR2 FNYEAQ. V shed 0 bases and J shed 4 bases, with 6 bases lying between them. CDR3 length equals 14 residues.